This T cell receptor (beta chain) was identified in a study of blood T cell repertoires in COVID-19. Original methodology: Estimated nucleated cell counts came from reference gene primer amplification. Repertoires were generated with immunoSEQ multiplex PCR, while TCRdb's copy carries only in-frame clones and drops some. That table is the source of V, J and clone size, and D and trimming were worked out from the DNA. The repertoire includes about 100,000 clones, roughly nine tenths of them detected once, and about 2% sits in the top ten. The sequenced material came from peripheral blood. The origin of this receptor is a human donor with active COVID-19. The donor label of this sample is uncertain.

CDR3 amino acids: CASSQEASGGAGDTQYF. CDR3 DNA: TGTGCCAGCAGCCAAGAGGCTAGCGGGGGGGCCGGAGATACGCAGTATTTT. The gene calls are TRBV3-1 (or the pseudogene TRBV3-2) and TRBJ2-3; 12 nucleotides agree with TRBD2. Trimming at V came to 0 bases and at J to 5 bases, leaving 6 bases not matched to a gene. The germline V gene encodes CDR1 LGHDT and CDR2 YNNKEL (reference sequence). This CDR3 comprises 17 residues.